The sequence of this T cell receptor (beta chain) was determined in a study of T-cell memory formation after mild COVID-19. Study as a whole: There were largely donor-specific TCR clusters.

Study-level points and caveats: Some responding clones appeared in pre-infection memory, suggesting cross-reactive memory joined.

This clonotype came up a few times. Its antigen is unidentified. TCRdb itself ran the 5' RACE reads through MiXCR, one entry per CDR3 protein. The sample lists about 340,000 distinct CDR3 sequences, 20% to 25% occurring once. The CDR3 has 18 amino acids. The germline V and J ends were trimmed by 0 bases and 7 bases, with 22 bases remaining between them. Germline values: CDR1 SGHRS, CDR2 YFSETQ. This chain connects TRBV5-1 to TRBJ1-4; D remains unclear. The sequence came from a man in his late teens or twenties who had mild COVID-19 (a few samples of this study predate the infection). Cell type and time point are not known. Sequencing was performed on PBMCs or a T cell subset sorted from them (not recorded which). The CDR3 loop reads CASSLESLKAKRFEKLFF. CDR3 nucleotide sequence: TGCGCCAGCAGCTTGGAATCGCTTAAGGCAAAGAGGTTTGAAAAACTGTTTTTT.